The 17 T cell receptor beta chains below come from one sample, sequenced in a study of CD8 T cells in Susac syndrome. An input of roughly 0.5 to 1 ug of RNA was subjected to reverse transcription using random hexamers. In TCRdb, the immunoSEQ multiplex PCR reads were re-called with MiXCR into one record per CDR3 protein. The profile shows tens of thousands of distinct CDR3 sequences, about 94% of them singletons. The sample comprised CD8+ T cells from PBMCs. These receptors came from a human donor with multiple sclerosis.

The J gene is TRBJ2-7, the V gene TRBV20-1; 8 bases map to TRBD2. With 7 bases clipped from V and 2 bases from J, the junction kept 10 bases outside the gene matches. Germline-derived CDR1 and CDR2 are DFQATT and SNEGSKA (reference sequence). This CDR3 spans 14 amino acids. The CDR3, as DNA: TGCAGTGTTGGAACGACTAGCGAAACCTACGAGCAGTACTTC. Translating it yields CSVGTTSETYEQYF.

The genes are TRBV29-1 and TRBJ1-1, with unresolved D. Trimming removed 4 bases from V and 6 bases from J, with 9 bases in between. The CDR3 spans 11 residues. CDR1 and CDR2 (germline): SQVTM, ANQGSEA. CDR3: CSVGKGAEAFF. The CDR3 coding sequence is TGCAGCGTTGGAAAGGGAGCTGAAGCTTTCTTT.

This chain uses TRBV29-1 with TRBJ2-3; D is uncertain. The V gene's germline CDR1 is SQVTM and CDR2 ANQGSEA. The CDR3 runs 13 residues. The V and J ends lost 4 bases and 2 bases respectively, with 10 bases between them. The CDR3 sequence is CSVVTPNTDTQYF. The CDR3 region has the DNA TGCAGCGTTGTTACCCCCAACACAGATACGCAGTATTTT.

The chain links TRBV27 to TRBJ2-7; 9 positions agree with TRBD2. The trim removed 5 bases at V and 4 bases at J, leaving 9 bases unmatched. This CDR3 spans 15 amino acids. Germline V gene data show CDR1 as MNHEY and CDR2 as SMNVEV (reference sequence). The CDR3 region is CASSNPSTSGYEQYF. The CDR3 DNA reads as TGTGCCAGCAGTAACCCCAGCACTAGCGGGTACGAGCAGTACTTC.

This rearrangement joins TRBV12-3 or TRBV12-4 to TRBJ2-7; 7 nucleotides match TRBD2. V lost 6 bases to trimming and J lost 6 bases; unmatched junction nucleotides: 8. The CDR3 length is 13 residues. CDR3 protein: CASSLGTILEQYF. The CDR3, as DNA: TGTGCCAGCAGCCTAGGGACTATCCTCGAGCAGTACTTC.

This chain joins TRBV2 and TRBJ2-2, with no clear D. Between the trimmed V and J ends, which lost 7 bases and 0 bases, there was a span of 9 bases. Germline V gene data show CDR1 as SNHLY and CDR2 as FYNNEI. The CDR3 totals 14 residues. The CDR3 nucleotides are TGTGCCAGCATGCAGACCTCGAACACCGGGGAGCTGTTTTTT. Its protein product is CASMQTSNTGELFF.

The chain joins TRBV4-1 to TRBJ2-7, with 9 bases fitting TRBD1. The CDR3 has 14 amino acids. CDR1 MGHRA and CDR2 YSYEKL come from the germline V gene. Trimming cost V 4 bases and J 3 bases; bases outside gene matches: 4. The CDR3 coding sequence is TGCGCCAGCAGCCCCACGGACAGGGGCTACGAGCAGTACTTC. Its translation is CASSPTDRGYEQYF.

This chain links TRBV5-1 with TRBJ2-7; D may be TRBD1 (6 bases). The V gene's germline CDR1 is SGHRS and CDR2 YFSETQ. This CDR3 region has 15 residues. V dropped 4 bases and J dropped 5 bases, with 19 bases sitting between them. DNA of the CDR3: TGCGCCAGCAGCCTGACAGGACACAATTTCGACGAGCAGTACTTC. Translation gives CASSLTGHNFDEQYF.

This chain links TRBV12-3 or TRBV12-4 with TRBJ2-7, with D unclear. The CDR3 is 15 amino acids. V was shortened by 2 bases and J by 0 bases, with 11 bases between the two germline ends. The CDR3 spells CASSLPGALSYEQYF. The CDR3 DNA reads as TGTGCCAGCAGTTTACCCGGAGCCCTCTCCTACGAGCAGTACTTC.

This chain uses TRBV20-1 with TRBJ2-7, with D possibly matching TRBD1 (5 bases). The CDR3 contains 13 residues. Trimming cost V 6 bases and J 4 bases, with 16 bases left between them. Germline V gene lookup returns CDR1 DFQATT and CDR2 SNEGSKA (reference sequence). The CDR3 sequence: CSARPPDRYEQYF. CDR3 in DNA: TGCAGTGCCCGCCCCCCCGACAGATACGAGCAGTACTTC.

CDR3 in DNA: TGTGCCAGCAGCCCCGGGGTAGCGGGGGGGCCAAGTGAGCAGTTCTTC. This sequence encodes CASSPGVAGGPSEQFF. The V gene is TRBV7-9, the J gene TRBJ2-1, with 11 bases lining up with TRBD2. The CDR3 contains 16 residues. The V segment lost 5 bases and the J segment 9 bases; nucleotides outside the gene matches: 12. Per germline, CDR1 SEHNR and CDR2 FQNEAQ (reference sequence).

V usage is TRBV3-1 and J usage is TRBJ2-7; no firm D call. The germline V and J ends were trimmed by 1 base and 0 bases, with 7 bases remaining between them. The CDR3 spans 14 residues. Germline-derived CDR1 and CDR2 are LGHDT and YNNKEL (reference sequence). CDR3 nucleotide sequence: TGTGCCAGCAGCCAAGCTGGGTACTCCTACGAGCAGTACTTC. Protein: CASSQAGYSYEQYF.

The CDR3, as DNA: TGTGCCAGCAGTTACTATGAGGGCTGGGAGCAGTACTTC. Protein product: CASSYYEGWEQYF. The V gene is TRBV6-5, the J gene TRBJ2-7; a possible D gene is TRBD2 (5 bases). V was pared by 1 base and J by 7 bases, with 11 bases between. The germline V gene encodes CDR1 MNHEY and CDR2 SVGAGI. This CDR3 contains 13 residues.

The chain recombines TRBV7-9 with TRBJ2-1; 7 bases agree with TRBD1. Germline V lookup: CDR1 SEHNR, CDR2 FQNEAQ (reference sequence). V was pared by 5 bases and J by 5 bases, with 9 bases of the junction left unmatched. This CDR3 region has 15 residues. The CDR3 protein is CASSLAQGQDNEQFF. DNA for the CDR3: TGTGCCAGCAGCCTCGCACAGGGGCAAGACAATGAGCAGTTCTTC.

V and J are TRBV3-1 and TRBJ1-1; possibly TRBD1 for D (5 bases). V was cut by 7 bases and J by 5 bases, with 14 bases left in between. The CDR3 runs to 13 residues. CDR1 and CDR2 (germline): LGHDT, YNNKEL (reference sequence). CDR3: CASTPGWGTEAFF. CDR3 nucleotide sequence: TGTGCCAGCACCCCAGGGTGGGGGACTGAAGCTTTCTTT.

The DNA of the CDR3 is TGTGCCAGCAGCTTGGGGGGACTAGCGCTGGGCAATGAGCAGTTCTTC. Protein sequence: CASSLGGLALGNEQFF. The V and J genes are TRBV5-4 and TRBJ2-1; TRBD2 matches at 10 bases. This CDR3 spans 16 amino acids. V was pared by 0 bases and J by 6 bases, with 6 bases of the junction left unmatched. Germline values: CDR1 SGHNT, CDR2 YYREEE (reference sequence).

The chain carries TRBV20-1 and TRBJ2-1, with 10 bases matching TRBD2. The CDR3 is 16 amino acids. The ends lost 0 bases at V and 2 bases at J; junction bases unmatched: 4. From germline, CDR1 is DFQATT and CDR2 SNEGSKA (reference sequence). CDR3 region: CSARDRTSGTYNEQFF. The CDR3 region has the DNA TGCAGTGCTAGAGATAGGACTAGCGGAACCTACAATGAGCAGTTCTTC.